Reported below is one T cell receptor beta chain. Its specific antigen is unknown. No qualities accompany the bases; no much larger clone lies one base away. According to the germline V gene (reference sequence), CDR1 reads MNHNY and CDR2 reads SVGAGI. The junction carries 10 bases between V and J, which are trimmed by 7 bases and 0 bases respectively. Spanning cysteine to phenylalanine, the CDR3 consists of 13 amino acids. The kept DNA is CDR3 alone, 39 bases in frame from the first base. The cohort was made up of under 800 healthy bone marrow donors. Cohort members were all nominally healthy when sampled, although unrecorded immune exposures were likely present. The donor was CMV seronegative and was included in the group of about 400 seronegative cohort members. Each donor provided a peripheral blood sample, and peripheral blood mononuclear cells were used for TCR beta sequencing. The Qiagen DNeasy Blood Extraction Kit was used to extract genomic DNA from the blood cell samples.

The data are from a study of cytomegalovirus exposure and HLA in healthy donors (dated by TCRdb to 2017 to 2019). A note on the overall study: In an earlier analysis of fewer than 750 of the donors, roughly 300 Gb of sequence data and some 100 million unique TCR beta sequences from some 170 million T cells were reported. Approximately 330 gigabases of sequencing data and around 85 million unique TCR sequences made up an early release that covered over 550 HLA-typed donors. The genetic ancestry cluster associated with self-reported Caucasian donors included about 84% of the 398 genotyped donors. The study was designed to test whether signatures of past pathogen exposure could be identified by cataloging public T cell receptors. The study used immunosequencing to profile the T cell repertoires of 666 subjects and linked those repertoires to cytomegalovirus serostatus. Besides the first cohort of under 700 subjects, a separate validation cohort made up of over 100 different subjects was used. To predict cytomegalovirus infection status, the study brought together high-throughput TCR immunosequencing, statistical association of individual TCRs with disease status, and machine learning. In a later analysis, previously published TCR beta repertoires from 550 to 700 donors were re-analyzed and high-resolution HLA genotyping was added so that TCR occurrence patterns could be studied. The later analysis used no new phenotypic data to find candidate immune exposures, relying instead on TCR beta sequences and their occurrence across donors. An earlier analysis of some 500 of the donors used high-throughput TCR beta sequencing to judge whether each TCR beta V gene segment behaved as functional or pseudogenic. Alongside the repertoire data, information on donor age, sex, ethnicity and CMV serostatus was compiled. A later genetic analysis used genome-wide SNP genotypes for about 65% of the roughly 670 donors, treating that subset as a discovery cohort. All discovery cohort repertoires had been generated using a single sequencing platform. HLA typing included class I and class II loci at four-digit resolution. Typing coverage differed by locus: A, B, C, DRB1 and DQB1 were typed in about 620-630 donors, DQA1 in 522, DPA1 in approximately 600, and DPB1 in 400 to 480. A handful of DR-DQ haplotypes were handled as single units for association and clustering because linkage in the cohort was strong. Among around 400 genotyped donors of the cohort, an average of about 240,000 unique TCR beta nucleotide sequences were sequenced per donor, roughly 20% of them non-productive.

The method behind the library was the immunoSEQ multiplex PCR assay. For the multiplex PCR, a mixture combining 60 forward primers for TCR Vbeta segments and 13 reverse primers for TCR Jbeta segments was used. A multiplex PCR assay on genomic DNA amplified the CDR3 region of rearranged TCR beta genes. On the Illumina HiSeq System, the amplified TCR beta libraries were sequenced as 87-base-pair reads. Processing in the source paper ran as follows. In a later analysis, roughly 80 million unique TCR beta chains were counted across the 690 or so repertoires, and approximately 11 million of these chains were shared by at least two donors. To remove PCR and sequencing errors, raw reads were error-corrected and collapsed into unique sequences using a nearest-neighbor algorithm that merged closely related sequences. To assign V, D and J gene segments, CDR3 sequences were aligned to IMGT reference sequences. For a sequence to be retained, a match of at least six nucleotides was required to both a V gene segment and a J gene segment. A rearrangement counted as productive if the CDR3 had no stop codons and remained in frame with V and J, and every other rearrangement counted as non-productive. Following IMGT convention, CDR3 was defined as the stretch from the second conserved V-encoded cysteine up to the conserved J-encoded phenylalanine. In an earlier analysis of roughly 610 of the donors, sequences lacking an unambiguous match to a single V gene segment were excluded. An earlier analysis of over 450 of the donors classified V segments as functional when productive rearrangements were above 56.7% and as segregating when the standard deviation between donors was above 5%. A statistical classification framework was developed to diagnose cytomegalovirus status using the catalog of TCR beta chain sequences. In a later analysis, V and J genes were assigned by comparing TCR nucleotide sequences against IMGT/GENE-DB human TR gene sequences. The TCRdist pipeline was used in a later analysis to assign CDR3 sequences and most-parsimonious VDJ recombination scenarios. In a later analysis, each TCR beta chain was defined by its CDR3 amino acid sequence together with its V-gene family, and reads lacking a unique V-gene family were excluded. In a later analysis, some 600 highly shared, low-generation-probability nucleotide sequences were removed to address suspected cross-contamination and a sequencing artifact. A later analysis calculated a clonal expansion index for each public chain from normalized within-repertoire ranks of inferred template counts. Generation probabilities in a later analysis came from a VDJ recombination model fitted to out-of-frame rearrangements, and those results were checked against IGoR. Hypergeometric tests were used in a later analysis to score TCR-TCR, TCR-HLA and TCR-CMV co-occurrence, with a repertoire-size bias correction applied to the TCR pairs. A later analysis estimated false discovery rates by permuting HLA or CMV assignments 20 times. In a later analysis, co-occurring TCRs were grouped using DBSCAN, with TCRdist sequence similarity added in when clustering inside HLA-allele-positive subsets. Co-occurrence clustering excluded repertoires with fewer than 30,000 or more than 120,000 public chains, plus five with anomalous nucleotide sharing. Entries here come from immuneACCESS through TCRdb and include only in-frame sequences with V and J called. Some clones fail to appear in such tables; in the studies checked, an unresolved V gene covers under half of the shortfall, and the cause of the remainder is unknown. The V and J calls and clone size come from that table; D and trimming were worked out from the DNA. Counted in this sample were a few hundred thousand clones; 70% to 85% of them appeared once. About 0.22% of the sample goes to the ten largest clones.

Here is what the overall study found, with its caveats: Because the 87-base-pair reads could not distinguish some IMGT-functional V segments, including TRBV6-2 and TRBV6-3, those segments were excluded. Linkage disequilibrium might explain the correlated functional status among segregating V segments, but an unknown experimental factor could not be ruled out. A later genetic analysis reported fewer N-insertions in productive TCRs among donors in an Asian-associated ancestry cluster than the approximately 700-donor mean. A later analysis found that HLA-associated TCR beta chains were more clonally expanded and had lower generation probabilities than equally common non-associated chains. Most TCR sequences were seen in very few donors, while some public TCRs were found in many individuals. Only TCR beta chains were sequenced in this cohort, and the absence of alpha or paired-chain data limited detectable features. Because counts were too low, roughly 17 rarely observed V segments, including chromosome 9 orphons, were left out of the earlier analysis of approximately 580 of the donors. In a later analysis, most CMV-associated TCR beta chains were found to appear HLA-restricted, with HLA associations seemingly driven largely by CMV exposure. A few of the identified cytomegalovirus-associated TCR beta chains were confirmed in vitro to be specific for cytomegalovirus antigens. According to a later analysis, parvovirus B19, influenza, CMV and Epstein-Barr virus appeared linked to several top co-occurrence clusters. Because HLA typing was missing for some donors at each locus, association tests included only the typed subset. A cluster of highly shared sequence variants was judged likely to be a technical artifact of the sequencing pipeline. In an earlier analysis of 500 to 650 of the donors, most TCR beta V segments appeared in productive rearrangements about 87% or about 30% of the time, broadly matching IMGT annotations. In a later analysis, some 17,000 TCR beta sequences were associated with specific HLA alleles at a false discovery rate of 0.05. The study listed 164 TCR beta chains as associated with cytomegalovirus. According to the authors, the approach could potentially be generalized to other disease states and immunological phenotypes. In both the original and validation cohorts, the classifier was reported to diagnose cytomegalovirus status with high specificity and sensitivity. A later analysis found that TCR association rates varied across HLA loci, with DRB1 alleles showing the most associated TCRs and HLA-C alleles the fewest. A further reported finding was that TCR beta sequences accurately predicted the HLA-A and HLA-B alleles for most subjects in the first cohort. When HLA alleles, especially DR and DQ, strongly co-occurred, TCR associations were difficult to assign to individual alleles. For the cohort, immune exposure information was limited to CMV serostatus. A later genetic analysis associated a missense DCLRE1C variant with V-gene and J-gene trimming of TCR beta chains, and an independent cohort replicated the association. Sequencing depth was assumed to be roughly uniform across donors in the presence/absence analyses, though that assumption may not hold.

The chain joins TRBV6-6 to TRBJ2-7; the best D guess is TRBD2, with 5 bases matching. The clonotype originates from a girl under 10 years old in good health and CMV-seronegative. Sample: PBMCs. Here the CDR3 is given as CASIAGSSYEQYF. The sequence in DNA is TGTGCCAGCATTGCGGGTAGCTCCTACGAGCAGTACTTC.